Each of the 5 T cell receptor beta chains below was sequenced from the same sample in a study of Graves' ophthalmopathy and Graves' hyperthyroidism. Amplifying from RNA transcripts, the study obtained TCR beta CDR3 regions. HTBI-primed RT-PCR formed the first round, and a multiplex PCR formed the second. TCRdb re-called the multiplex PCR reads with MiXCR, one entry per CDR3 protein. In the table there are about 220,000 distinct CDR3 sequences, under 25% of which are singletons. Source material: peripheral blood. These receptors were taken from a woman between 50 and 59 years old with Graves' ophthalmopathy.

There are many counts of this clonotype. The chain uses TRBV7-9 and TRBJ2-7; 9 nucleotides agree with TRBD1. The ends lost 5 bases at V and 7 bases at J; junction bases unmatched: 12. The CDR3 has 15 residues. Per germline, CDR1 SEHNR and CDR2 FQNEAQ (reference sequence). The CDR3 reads CASSITGGQQPEQYF. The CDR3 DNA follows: TGTGCCAGCAGCATCACAGGGGGCCAGCAACCGGAGCAGTACTTC.

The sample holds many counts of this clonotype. The chain's CDR3 is CASRTRLTSYEQYF. In DNA, the CDR3 is TGTGCCAGCAGGACGAGACTTACCTCCTACGAGCAGTACTTC. V usage is TRBV28 and J usage is TRBJ2-7; D uncertain. Germline lookup yields CDR1 MDHEN and CDR2 SYDVKM. The CDR3 extends over 14 amino acids. V lost 6 bases, J lost 0 bases, and 12 bases lay in between.

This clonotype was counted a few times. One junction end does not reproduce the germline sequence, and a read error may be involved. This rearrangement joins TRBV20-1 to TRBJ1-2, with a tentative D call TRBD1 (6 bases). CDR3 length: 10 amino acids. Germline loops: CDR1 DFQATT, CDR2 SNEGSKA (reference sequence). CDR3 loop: CIAGHNGYIF. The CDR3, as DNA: TGCATTGCGGGACATAACGGCTACATCTTC.

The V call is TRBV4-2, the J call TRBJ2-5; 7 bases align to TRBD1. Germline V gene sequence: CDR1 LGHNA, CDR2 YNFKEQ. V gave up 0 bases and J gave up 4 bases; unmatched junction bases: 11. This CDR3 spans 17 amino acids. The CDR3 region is CASSQDGTAGMRETQYF. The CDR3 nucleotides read TGTGCCAGCAGCCAAGATGGGACAGCAGGGATGAGAGAGACCCAGTACTTC.

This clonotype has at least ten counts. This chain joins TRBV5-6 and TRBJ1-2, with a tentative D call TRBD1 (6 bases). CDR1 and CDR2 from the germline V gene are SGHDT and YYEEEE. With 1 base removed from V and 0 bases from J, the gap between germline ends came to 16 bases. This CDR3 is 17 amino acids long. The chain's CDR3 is CASSLIGQTASNYGYTF. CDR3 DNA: TGTGCCAGCAGCTTGATAGGACAGACCGCTTCTAACTATGGCTACACCTTC.